One and the same sample provided the 5 T cell receptor beta chains below, sequenced in a study of cytotoxic CD8 clonotypes in ibrutinib-treated CLL. The table came from immunoSEQ multiplex PCR; TCRdb's copy has only in-frame clones and leaves some out. The sample holds about 160,000 clones, 70% to 85% seen once. Sequenced material: PBMCs, taken after 12 months of ibrutinib treatment. These receptors were collected from a human donor with chronic lymphocytic leukemia.

The chain is built from TRBV5-6 and TRBJ1-3; no clear D. Germline CDR1 and CDR2: SGHDT and YYEEEE. The V end lost 0 bases, the J end lost 2 bases, and 9 bases lay between the germline ends. CDR3 size: 15 residues. The CDR3, as DNA: TGTGCCAGCAGCTTGGGGGCGGGCCCTGGAAACACCATATATTTT. Translation gives CASSLGAGPGNTIYF.

The chain links TRBV2 to TRBJ1-5, with D unclear. The length of the CDR3 is 13 residues. CDR1 and CDR2 from the germline V gene are SNHLY and FYNNEI. Trimming removed 1 base from V and 7 bases from J, with 8 bases in between. CDR3 in DNA: TGTGCCAGCAGTGAAGGACGCGCACAGCCCCAGCATTTT. This translates into CASSEGRAQPQHF. Full variable domain (outside the CDR3, taken from reference TRBV2 and TRBJ1-5): EPEVTQTPSHQVTQMGQEVILRCVPISNHLYFYWYRQILGQKVEFLVSFYNNEISEKSEIFDDQFSVERPDGSNFTLKIRSTKLEDSAMYFCASSEGRAQPQHFGDGTRLSIL.

The CDR3 nucleotides read TGTGCCAGCAATAGCGGGCCAGGTGAGCAGTTCTTC. It codes for CASNSGPGEQFF. V gene TRBV19 combines with J gene TRBJ2-1, with 7 bases identical to TRBD2. Trimming took 9 bases from V and 9 from J; bases not matched to a gene: 8. There are 12 residues in the CDR3. The germline gives CDR1 LNHDA, CDR2 SQIVND (reference sequence).

The rearrangement links TRBV5-1 to TRBJ2-3; TRBD2 agrees at 9 bases. There are 15 residues in the CDR3. With 2 bases clipped from V and 6 bases from J, the junction kept 7 bases outside the gene matches. Germline V gene lookup returns CDR1 SGHRS and CDR2 YFSETQ. The CDR3 region has the DNA TGCGCCAGCAGCTTCCCGGGACTAGCCTTTGATACGCAGTATTTT. This codes for CASSFPGLAFDTQYF. The full variable domain, in which reference TRBV5-1 and TRBJ2-3 provide the parts outside the CDR3, is KAGVTQTPRYLIKTRGQQVTLSCSPISGHRSVSWYQQTPGQGLQFLFEYFSETQRNKGNFPGRFSGRQFSNSRSEMNVSTLELGDSALYLCASSFPGLAFDTQYFGPGTRLTVL.

V is TRBV25-1 and J is TRBJ2-1; 9 bases agree with TRBD1. The germline CDR1 and CDR2 sequences are MGHDK and SYGVNS. This CDR3 comprises 15 residues. J lost 8 bases, V lost 3 bases, and 8 bases had no gene match. In DNA, the CDR3 is TGTGCCAGCAGTGAGGCCGGGACAGGGTCCTATGAGCAGTTCTTC. This translates into CASSEAGTGSYEQFF.